Below are 27 T cell receptor beta chains sequenced from a single sample in a study of Ad26.COV2.S vaccination and SARS-CoV-2 variants. The treatment: some 20 received Ad26.COV2.S at low or high dose, single or two shots; about 5 received placebo; per-sample allocation not given. Following the first vaccine or placebo injection, samples were taken on day 63. The data were produced by immunoSEQ multiplex PCR, yet TCRdb's version contains in-frame clones alone and is incomplete. Seen here are around 300,000 clones, approximately 86% observed once, and the top ten hold around a tenth. Source: peripheral blood, taken in a trial of Ad26.COV2.S vaccine versus placebo. Receptor source: a person between 18 and 60 years old who received the Ad26.COV2.S COVID-19 vaccine or a placebo.

V usage is TRBV11-3 and J usage is TRBJ2-2, with 9 positions matching TRBD1. The CDR3 runs to 14 residues. Germline CDR1 is SGHNT and CDR2 is YENEEA. Trimming removed 1 base from V and 6 bases from J; junction bases left unmatched: 0. CDR3 protein: CASSLGQGAGELFF. In DNA form, the CDR3 reads TGTGCCAGCAGCTTAGGACAGGGGGCCGGGGAGCTGTTTTTT.

As for this clone: A read error may produce the germline difference seen at one junction end. The chain couples TRBV19 to TRBJ2-5; TRBD1 matches 7 bases. CDR1 is LNHDA, CDR2 SQIVND, per germline (reference sequence). The CDR3 loop spans 17 amino acids. CDR3 loop: CASSIRRKGAFQKTQYF. As DNA, the CDR3 is TGTGCCAGTAGTATTCGAAGGAAGGGGGCTTTCCAAAAGACCCAGTACTTC.

About this clone: Relative to the germline gene, one junction end is altered; a read error may explain this. The chain has TRBV18 and TRBJ1-5; tentative D call: TRBD1 (6 bases). This CDR3 has 19 amino acids. The V gene's germline CDR1 is KGHSH and CDR2 LQKENI. The CDR3 coding sequence is TGTGCCAGCTCACCCCGACAACAGGACAGATACTATAGCAATCAGCCTCAGCATTTT. As protein: CASSPRQQDRYYSNQPQHF.

The chain uses TRBV5-5 and TRBJ1-1; TRBD1 aligns across 7 bases. J lost 3 bases, V lost 5 bases, and 4 bases had no gene match. CDR3 length: 13 residues. Germline assignment: CDR1 SGHKS and CDR2 YYEKEE (reference sequence). The CDR3 DNA follows: TGTGCCAGCAGTTCTCAGGGGGACACTGAAGCTTTCTTT. It is translated as CASSSQGDTEAFF.

V gene TRBV30 combines with J gene TRBJ2-3, with 10 bases matching TRBD2. CDR3 length: 14 residues. V trimming: 2 bases; J trimming: 4 bases; junction bases outside the gene matches: 3. CDR1 is GTSNPN, CDR2 SVGIG, per germline (reference sequence). The CDR3 sequence: CAWSLAGVSDTQYF. For the CDR3, the DNA is TGTGCCTGGAGTCTAGCGGGAGTCTCAGATACGCAGTATTTT.

V gene TRBV24-1 combines with J gene TRBJ2-4; 9 bases map to TRBD1. Germline V lookup: CDR1 KGHDR, CDR2 SFDVKD. This CDR3 comprises 15 residues. V shed 3 bases, J shed 3 bases, and the junction held 2 bases outside the gene matches. The CDR3 DNA reads TGTGCCACCAGTGATCCGACAGGGGGCAAAAACATTCAGTACTTC. Protein product: CATSDPTGGKNIQYF.

The rearrangement uses TRBV27 and TRBJ2-5; 9 positions match TRBD1. Germline-derived CDR1 and CDR2 are MNHEY and SMNVEV (reference sequence). The CDR3 has 16 amino acids. V dropped 8 bases and J dropped 0; count of bases not matched to a gene: 10. Here the CDR3 DNA reads TGTGCCAGCCCCACATTCCGGGACAGGGACCAAGAGACCCAGTACTTC. Residues: CASPTFRDRDQETQYF.

Regarding this clone: A much larger clonotype is one base distant, so this may be a read error. Other DNA sequences in the sample encode the same CDR3. V is TRBV6-5 and J is TRBJ2-7; 8 bases agree with TRBD1. The junction had 4 bases not matched to a gene; V was cut back by 6 bases and J by 6 bases. The CDR3 loop spans 12 amino acids. CDR1 and CDR2 (germline): MNHEY, SVGAGI. For the CDR3, the DNA is TGTGCCAGCAGCCTAACAGGGGGCGAGCAGTACTTC. It encodes CASSLTGGEQYF.

The DNA of the CDR3 is TGTGCCAGCTCACCCGGACTCGACGCTAACTATGGCTACACCTTC. Protein product: CASSPGLDANYGYTF. The rearrangement links TRBV18 to TRBJ1-2; D is uncertain. This CDR3 contains 15 residues. Germline V gene lookup returns CDR1 KGHSH and CDR2 LQKENI. V lost 3 bases and J 0 bases, leaving 11 bases between the germline ends.

The chain links TRBV6-1 to TRBJ2-5; tentatively, D is TRBD1 (5 bases). From germline, CDR1 is MNHNS and CDR2 SASEGT. Between the trimmed V and J ends, which lost 2 bases and 4 bases, there was a span of 8 bases. This CDR3 comprises 13 residues. CDR3 amino acids: CASSEQGGETQYF. The CDR3 region has the DNA TGTGCCAGCAGTGAACAGGGTGGAGAGACCCAGTACTTC.

The CDR3 protein is CASSVGSSSGNTIYF. CDR3 sequence (DNA): TGTGCCAGCAGCGTAGGGTCTAGCTCTGGAAACACCATATATTTT. This chain connects TRBV9 to TRBJ1-3; D gene unclear. V lost 0 bases and J 0 bases, leaving 7 bases between the germline ends. Germline CDR1 and CDR2: SGDLS and YYNGEE. This CDR3 has 15 residues. The full variable domain, rest sourced from reference TRBV9 and TRBJ1-3, is DSGVTQTPKHLITATGQRVTLRCSPRSGDLSVYWYQQSLDQGLQFLIQYYNGEERAKGNILERFSAQQFPDLHSELNLSSLELGDSALYFCASSVGSSSGNTIYFGEGSWLTVV.

This clone has a handful of counts. The CDR3 DNA reads TGTGCCAGCAGCCCCCTACAGGGGGCGACCGGGGAGCTGTTTTTT. It specifies CASSPLQGATGELFF. The V call is TRBV11-2, the J call TRBJ2-2, with 9 bases that match TRBD1. The CDR3 runs to 15 residues. J was trimmed by 5 bases and V by 5 bases; bases with no gene match: 6. Germline CDR1 and CDR2: SGHAT and FQNNGV. The whole variable domain, filled in from reference TRBV11-2 and TRBJ2-2, reads EAGVAQSPRYKIIEKRQSVAFWCNPISGHATLYWYQQILGQGPKLLIQFQNNGVVDDSQLPKDRFSAERLKGVDSTLKIQPAKLEDSAVYLCASSPLQGATGELFFGEGSRLTVL.

Turning to this clone: The sample holds other DNA sequences that translate to the same CDR3. The V gene is TRBV28, the J gene TRBJ2-7; D uncertain. V was pared by 8 bases and J by 0 bases, with 5 bases between. The CDR3 has 11 amino acids. CDR1 and CDR2 (germline): MDHEN, SYDVKM. Written as DNA, the CDR3 is TGTGCCAGCGGCGCCTCCTACGAGCAGTACTTC. Its protein is CASGASYEQYF.

This clone was counted a single time. The V gene is TRBV6-5, the J gene TRBJ1-4; a weak D match, TRBD1 (5 bases). The CDR3 has 14 residues. Germline CDR1 MNHEY, CDR2 SVGAGI. V was cut by 6 bases and J by 8 bases, with 16 bases left in between. The CDR3 DNA sequence: TGTGCCAGCAGGAGGGTGGGGGGTGAGGAAAAACTGTTTTTT. Its protein product is CASRRVGGEEKLFF.

This sequence joins TRBV5-4 and TRBJ2-5; D remains ambiguous. The CDR3 totals 14 residues. Between the trimmed V and J ends, which lost 3 bases and 4 bases, there was a span of 13 bases. Germline loops: CDR1 SGHNT, CDR2 YYREEE (reference sequence). The chain's CDR3 is CASSSGHPGETQYF. For the CDR3, the DNA is TGTGCCAGCAGCTCCGGGCACCCGGGAGAGACCCAGTACTTC.

Comment on this clone: A read error may account for a junction end that differs from germline. The chain links TRBV3-1 (or the pseudogene TRBV3-2) to TRBJ1-1, with D perhaps TRBD1 (6 bases). Germline assignment: CDR1 LGHDT and CDR2 YNNKEL (reference sequence). The CDR3 loop spans 15 amino acids. CDR3 loop: CASSPQKHTGSETFF. The CDR3 DNA follows: TGTGCCAGCAGCCCGCAAAAGCATACAGGGAGTGAAACTTTCTTT.

The chain recombines TRBV18 with TRBJ1-2; D call uncertain. The germline V and J ends were trimmed by 3 bases and 2 bases, with 13 bases remaining between them. Germline assignment: CDR1 KGHSH and CDR2 LQKENI. The CDR3 consists of 15 residues. DNA of the CDR3: TGTGCCAGCTCACCTCGGGTAGGAGTCAACTATGGCTACACCTTC. Protein sequence: CASSPRVGVNYGYTF.

This clone was seen more than once but under ten times. This CDR3 is also generated by other DNA sequences in the sample. This chain links TRBV15 with TRBJ1-5, with D possibly TRBD1 on 5 matching bases. Trimming shortened V by 3 bases and J by 6 bases, and 15 bases separated the two germline ends. CDR1 and CDR2 (germline): LNHNV, YYDKDF (reference sequence). The CDR3 has 15 amino acids. CDR3 bases: TGTGCCACCAGCAGGGACCGGGGGATCGGTCAGCCCCAGCATTTT. This gives the protein CATSRDRGIGQPQHF.

This chain connects TRBV4-3 to TRBJ1-2, with D maybe TRBD1 (5 bases). Germline CDR1 reads LGHNA; CDR2 reads YSLEER. CDR3 size: 17 residues. V was shortened by 0 bases and J by 3 bases, with 17 bases between the two germline ends. CDR3 nucleotide sequence: TGCGCCAGCAGCCAAGATCGTTCTGGGCAGGGTTACTATGGCTACACCTTC. Translation gives CASSQDRSGQGYYGYTF.

The genes are TRBV10-3 and TRBJ1-1; tentatively, D is TRBD1 (6 bases). Germline-derived CDR1 and CDR2 are ENHRY and SYGVKD. The CDR3 loop spans 13 amino acids. Trimming pared 4 bases from V and 1 base from J, leaving 7 bases between. The CDR3 DNA reads TGTGCCATCAGTGGGACAGAGAACACTGAAGCTTTCTTT. The encoded protein is CAISGTENTEAFF.

CDR3 coding DNA: TGTGCCAGCAGCTTAGGGACAGCGAGACAAGAGACCCAGTACTTC. Amino acids: CASSLGTARQETQYF. The chain is built from TRBV7-2 and TRBJ2-5; TRBD1 might be the D (6 bases). Trimming cost V 1 base and J 2 bases, with 11 bases left between them. The CDR3 runs 15 residues. Germline V lookup: CDR1 SGHTA, CDR2 FQGNSA.

V is TRBV7-9 and J is TRBJ1-1; D is perhaps TRBD1 (5 bases). CDR3 length: 12 amino acids. Trimming removed 3 bases from V and 8 bases from J, with 10 bases in between. Germline V gene lookup returns CDR1 SEHNR and CDR2 FQNEAQ (reference sequence). The CDR3, as DNA: TGTGCCAGCAGCTTCCCAGGGAGGGAAGCTTTCTTT. This sequence encodes CASSFPGREAFF.

In its sample, this clone was seen once. The rearrangement joins TRBV4-3 to TRBJ2-1; the D gene is possibly TRBD2 (5 bases). Trimming removed 4 bases at V and 0 bases at J, with 10 bases between. The CDR3 is made up of 15 amino acids. Germline CDR1 and CDR2: LGHNA and YSLEER. DNA for the CDR3: TGCGCCAGCAGCCCCGGACTCGACTCCTACAATGAGCAGTTCTTC. It encodes CASSPGLDSYNEQFF.

The V and J genes are TRBV5-1 and TRBJ1-2, with 9 positions matching TRBD1. The CDR3 sequence is 20 residues long. The ends lost 4 bases at V and 2 bases at J; junction bases unmatched: 21. Germline lookup yields CDR1 SGHRS and CDR2 YFSETQ. This chain's CDR3 is CASSETGGPRPDKLNYGYTF. CDR3 bases: TGCGCCAGCAGCGAAACAGGGGGCCCTAGACCAGATAAGTTAAACTATGGCTACACCTTC.

The gene calls are TRBV11-2 and TRBJ1-6; maybe TRBD1 (5 bases). V was shortened by 5 bases and J by 7 bases, with 12 bases between the two germline ends. The CDR3 consists of 14 residues. Germline CDR1 is SGHAT and CDR2 is FQNNGV. In nucleotides, the CDR3 is TGTGCCAGCAGCCCGGGACTCTCGAATTCACCCCTCCACTTT. Translation gives CASSPGLSNSPLHF.

The V and J genes are TRBV7-2 and TRBJ1-1; D is perhaps TRBD1 (6 bases). CDR1 and CDR2 from the germline V gene are SGHTA and FQGNSA. There are 15 residues in the CDR3. The germline V and J ends were trimmed by 7 bases and 4 bases, with 19 bases remaining between them. Here the CDR3 reads CASTPRGGRFTEAFF. The DNA for the CDR3 is TGTGCCAGCACCCCTCGAGGGGGGCGCTTCACTGAAGCTTTCTTT.

The chain combines TRBV5-1 with TRBJ2-7; D is unclear. The CDR3 is 15 amino acids. V shed 3 bases and J shed 2 bases, with 15 bases lying between them. Germline loops: CDR1 SGHRS, CDR2 YFSETQ. CDR3 sequence: CASSSTVSKPYEQYF. The CDR3 DNA sequence: TGCGCCAGCAGCTCCACAGTTAGTAAGCCCTACGAGCAGTACTTC.